A single sample gave rise to the 21 T cell receptor beta chains below, sequenced in a study of blood T cell repertoires in COVID-19 (dated by TCRdb to about 2020). The method was the immunoSEQ multiplex PCR assay. TCRdb provides this immuneACCESS table in a form limited to in-frame rearrangements. Some clones are lacking; in checked studies, under half of them reflect an unresolved V gene, and why the rest are absent is not known. The sample contains around 14,000 clones, less than 95% of them found a single time. Clones ranked in the top ten supply 8.1% of the sample. The sequenced material came from peripheral blood. These TCRs come from a human donor in a cohort sampled during active COVID-19.

This clone was seen a single time. The chain couples TRBV28 to TRBJ2-3, with D hard to call. V lost 5 bases and J lost 4, with 10 bases in between. From germline, CDR1 is MDHEN and CDR2 SYDVKM. The CDR3 extends over 13 amino acids. The CDR3 coding sequence is TGTGCCAGCAGTCCACGGCAGGCAGATACGCAGTATTTT. Its translation is CASSPRQADTQYF.

J is TRBJ2-1 and V is TRBV30; TRBD2 matches 8 bases. There are 16 residues in the CDR3. Trimming removed 3 bases from V and 3 bases from J; junction bases left unmatched: 10. Germline V gene lookup returns CDR1 GTSNPN and CDR2 SVGIG (reference sequence). Here the CDR3 reads CAWRDGGGNYYNEQFF. CDR3 DNA: TGTGCCTGGAGAGACGGGGGGGGGAATTACTACAATGAGCAGTTCTTC.

The rearrangement joins TRBV18 to TRBJ1-6; perhaps TRBD1 as D (6 bases). Germline V lookup: CDR1 KGHSH, CDR2 LQKENI. Trimming removed 5 bases at V and 5 bases at J, with 10 bases between. This CDR3 has 14 amino acids. CDR3 amino acids: CASSKDSNNSPLHF. CDR3 DNA: TGTGCCAGCTCAAAGGACAGTAATAATTCACCCCTCCACTTT.

The chain is built from TRBV28 and TRBJ2-4, with D hard to call. The CDR3 covers 14 residues. The V gene lost 3 bases and the J gene lost 7 bases, with 13 bases spanning the gap. Germline V gene lookup returns CDR1 MDHEN and CDR2 SYDVKM. The CDR3 sequence: CASSFPGFRNIQYF. The CDR3 coding sequence is TGTGCCAGCAGTTTTCCAGGCTTCCGCAACATTCAGTACTTC.

The genes are TRBV19 and TRBJ2-2, with 8 positions matching TRBD2. The V and J ends lost 6 bases and 1 base, in that order; junction bases with no gene match: 7. The germline CDR1 and CDR2 sequences are LNHDA and SQIVND (reference sequence). The CDR3 sequence is 16 residues long. The CDR3 DNA is TGTGCCAGTAGCCCAACCGGGACTAGGAACACCGGGGAGCTGTTTTTT. This encodes CASSPTGTRNTGELFF.

The CDR3 loop reads CSASVITEAFF. CDR3 sequence (DNA): TGCAGTGCTAGTGTAATCACTGAAGCTTTCTTT. The chain links TRBV20-1 to TRBJ1-1, with no clear D. This CDR3 contains 11 residues. In germline, CDR1 is DFQATT, CDR2 SNEGSKA (reference sequence). V lost 3 bases and J 4 bases, leaving 6 bases between the germline ends.

The table lists this clone with a few counts. The rearrangement links TRBV6-2 or TRBV6-3 to TRBJ2-7; D is ambiguous. V was pared by 0 bases and J by 5 bases, with 20 bases between. Germline CDR1 reads MNHEY; CDR2 reads SVGEGT. The CDR3 totals 17 residues. CDR3: CASSYSTKLSLSDEQYF. The CDR3 nucleotides are TGTGCCAGCAGTTACTCGACAAAACTTTCGTTATCCGACGAGCAGTACTTC.

CDR3 DNA sequence: TGTGCCATCAGTGACATGGCAGGCCTACAGGGCTACACCTTC. Protein product: CAISDMAGLQGYTF. The rearrangement uses TRBV10-3 and TRBJ1-2; D remains unclear. The CDR3 runs to 14 residues. The V end lost 3 bases, the J end lost 8 bases, and 16 bases lay between the germline ends. Germline-derived CDR1 and CDR2 are ENHRY and SYGVKD.

A word on this clone: One junction end does not reproduce the germline sequence, and a read error may be involved. The rearrangement uses TRBV27 and TRBJ2-7; TRBD2 might be the D (6 bases). CDR3 length: 14 amino acids. Germline-derived CDR1 and CDR2 are MNHEY and SMNVEV (reference sequence). The CDR3 loop reads CASSFGGLSFEQYF. CDR3 coding DNA: TGTGCCAGCAGTTTTGGGGGACTTTCCTTCGAGCAGTACTTC.

The chain links TRBV10-3 to TRBJ2-7, with TRBD1 identical over 8 bases. CDR3 size: 14 residues. V lost 0 bases, J lost 2 bases, and 0 bases stayed unmatched. Germline CDR1 and CDR2: ENHRY and SYGVKD. CDR3 DNA sequence: TGTGCCATCAGTGAGTCGACAGGGGCCTACGAGCAGTACTTC. Translated: CAISESTGAYEQYF.

This chain uses TRBV6-5 with TRBJ1-1, with D perhaps matching TRBD1 (5 bases). Germline assignment: CDR1 MNHEY and CDR2 SVGAGI. The CDR3 sequence is 16 residues long. Between the trimmed V and J ends, which lost 0 bases and 1 base, there was a span of 12 bases. CDR3: CASSYSKGGQNTEAFF. For the CDR3, the DNA is TGTGCCAGCAGTTACTCCAAGGGAGGACAGAACACTGAAGCTTTCTTT.

This sequence joins TRBV7-8 and TRBJ2-7; TRBD1 matches 9 bases. Looked up from germline, CDR1 is SGHVS and CDR2 is FQNEAQ. This CDR3 spans 16 amino acids. The V gene end was trimmed by 4 bases and the J gene end by 4 bases; junction bases not matched to a gene: 11. The CDR3 region is CASSSPPGTGWYEQYF. For the CDR3, the DNA is TGTGCCAGCAGCTCCCCCCCCGGGACAGGGTGGTACGAGCAGTACTTC. The full variable domain, completed using reference TRBV7-8 and TRBJ2-7, is GAGVSQSPRYKVAKRGQDVALRCDPISGHVSLFWYQQALGQGPEFLTYFQNEAQLDKSGLPSDRFFAERPEGSVSTLKIQRTQQEDSAVYLCASSSPPGTGWYEQYFGPGTRLTVT.

There are a few counts of this clone. The rearrangement joins TRBV2 to TRBJ2-5, with D unclear. Germline lookup yields CDR1 SNHLY and CDR2 FYNNEI. The ends were cut back, 5 bases at V and 0 bases at J, with 4 bases in the middle. The length of the CDR3 is 12 residues. CDR3 DNA: TGTGCCAGCAGTCGGGACCAAGAGACCCAGTACTTC. It specifies CASSRDQETQYF.

V gene TRBV28 combines with J gene TRBJ1-5; D is unclear. From germline, CDR1 is MDHEN and CDR2 SYDVKM. This CDR3 has 12 amino acids. Trimming took 3 bases from V and 5 from J, leaving 5 bases between them. The DNA of the CDR3 is TGTGCCAGCAGTTTTGGCTATCAGCCCCAGCATTTT. It translates to CASSFGYQPQHF.

The chain links TRBV7-6 to TRBJ2-7, with D unclear. The CDR3 covers 13 residues. The germline CDR1 and CDR2 sequences are SGHVS and FNYEAQ. V was trimmed by 0 bases and J by 3 bases, leaving 6 bases between them. The CDR3 sequence: CASSLAYRYEQYF. For the CDR3, the DNA is TGTGCCAGCAGCTTAGCTTATCGCTACGAGCAGTACTTC.

This chain connects TRBV28 to TRBJ1-5; 8 bases line up with TRBD1. The germline CDR1 and CDR2 sequences are MDHEN and SYDVKM. V dropped 6 bases and J dropped 4; count of bases not matched to a gene: 8. The CDR3 length is 15 residues. CDR3 bases: TGTGCCAGCAGGGGTACAGGGGGATTTAATCAGCCCCAGCATTTT. Its translation is CASRGTGGFNQPQHF.

The table lists this clone with a count of one. V usage is TRBV7-8 and J usage is TRBJ2-2, with a possible D match to TRBD2 (5 bases). This CDR3 has 14 residues. The V end lost 1 base, the J end lost 6 bases, and 9 bases lay between the germline ends. Germline CDR1 reads SGHVS; CDR2 reads FQNEAQ. The CDR3 protein is CASSLEGVPGELFF. For the CDR3, the DNA is TGTGCCAGCAGCTTAGAGGGAGTCCCCGGGGAGCTGTTTTTT. The full variable domain, in which reference TRBV7-8 and TRBJ2-2 provide the parts outside the CDR3, is GAGVSQSPRYKVAKRGQDVALRCDPISGHVSLFWYQQALGQGPEFLTYFQNEAQLDKSGLPSDRFFAERPEGSVSTLKIQRTQQEDSAVYLCASSLEGVPGELFFGEGSRLTVL.

The chain joins TRBV5-1 to TRBJ2-7, with 8 bases that match TRBD1. The CDR3 is made up of 17 amino acids. From germline, CDR1 is SGHRS and CDR2 YFSETQ. After removal of 1 base from V and 4 bases from J, the junction contained 13 bases not matched to a gene. For the CDR3, the DNA is TGCGCCAGCAGCTTGAGAGAATACAGGGGGTTGGCGTACGAGCAGTACTTC. Protein: CASSLREYRGLAYEQYF.

The J gene is TRBJ2-2, the V gene TRBV4-2; maybe TRBD2 (6 bases). Germline CDR1 LGHNA, CDR2 YNFKEQ. With 0 bases removed from V and 0 bases from J, the gap between germline ends came to 8 bases. The CDR3 is 16 residues long. CDR3 region: CASSQEGGTNTGELFF. The CDR3 coding sequence is TGTGCCAGCAGCCAAGAGGGCGGGACGAACACCGGGGAGCTGTTTTTT.

The gene calls are TRBV7-9 and TRBJ1-2; 10 bases map to TRBD1. Losses at the gene ends were 4 bases for V and 4 bases for J; bases not matched to a gene: 6. This CDR3 comprises 15 residues. CDR1 is SEHNR, CDR2 FQNEAQ, per germline (reference sequence). CDR3 loop: CASSSTGGEFYGYTF. The CDR3 region has the DNA TGTGCCAGCAGCTCGACAGGGGGCGAGTTCTATGGCTACACCTTC.

J is TRBJ1-1 and V is TRBV29-1; D not resolved. The CDR3 totals 12 residues. Germline CDR1 is SQVTM and CDR2 is ANQGSEA. The ends were cut back, 5 bases at V and 1 base at J, with 8 bases in the middle. Here the CDR3 DNA reads TGCAGCGTTACAGACGGGAACACTGAAGCTTTCTTT. This codes for CSVTDGNTEAFF. The full variable domain, with the rest looked up from reference TRBV29-1 and TRBJ1-1, is SAVISQKPSRDICQRGTSLTIQCQVDSQVTMMFWYRQQPGQSLTLIATANQGSEATYESGFVIDKFPISRPNLTFSTLTVSNMSPEDSSIYLCSVTDGNTEAFFGQGTRLTVV.